Listed here are 25 T cell receptor beta chains from one sample, sequenced in a study of cytomegalovirus exposure and HLA in healthy donors. PCR involved 60 Vbeta and 13 Jbeta primers. TCRdb's copy holds only in-frame clones and misses some; the assay was immunoSEQ multiplex PCR. The sample yields approximately 140,000 clones, roughly 75% seen once. The source material was PBMCs. The receptors derive from a man in his forties in good health and CMV-seropositive.

V and J are TRBV29-1 and TRBJ2-1; no clear D gene. This CDR3 region has 12 residues. With 7 bases removed from V and 0 bases from J, the gap between germline ends came to 7 bases. Germline lookup yields CDR1 SQVTM and CDR2 ANQGSEA. The CDR3 spells CSALGSYNEQFF. CDR3 nucleotide sequence: TGCAGCGCCCTCGGCTCCTACAATGAGCAGTTCTTC.

The CDR3 protein is CATSRSHRGRAYGYTF. CDR3 in DNA: TGTGCCACCAGCAGATCCCACAGGGGTCGGGCCTATGGCTACACCTTC. The chain is built from TRBV15 and TRBJ1-2, with 7 nucleotides matching TRBD1. V gave up 2 bases and J gave up 4 bases; unmatched junction bases: 10. The germline gives CDR1 LNHNV, CDR2 YYDKDF (reference sequence). The CDR3 covers 16 residues.

The V call is TRBV12-5, the J call TRBJ2-1; 10 bases map to TRBD1. CDR3 length: 15 residues. Trimming took 3 bases from V and 4 from J; bases not matched to a gene: 3. In germline, CDR1 is LGHNT, CDR2 FRNRAP. CDR3 bases: TGTGCTAGTGGTTTAGGGACAGGGGTTTACAATGAGCAGTTCTTC. Translation gives CASGLGTGVYNEQFF.

The rearrangement uses TRBV27 and TRBJ1-5; the D gene is possibly TRBD1 (5 bases). The CDR3 contains 15 residues. Germline V gene lookup returns CDR1 MNHEY and CDR2 SMNVEV (reference sequence). Trimming stripped 3 bases from V and 0 bases from J, with 9 bases between. CDR3 amino acids: CASSFGANSNQPQHF. The DNA of the CDR3 is TGTGCCAGCAGTTTTGGGGCTAATAGCAATCAGCCCCAGCATTTT.

The rearrangement links TRBV11-3 to TRBJ1-3; D is possibly TRBD1 (5 bases). Germline V gene lookup returns CDR1 SGHNT and CDR2 YENEEA. This CDR3 has 15 amino acids. Trimming left V 3 bases short and J 3 bases short, with 12 bases between. CDR3 protein: CASSFNGGSGNTIYF. CDR3 DNA: TGTGCCAGCAGCTTTAACGGGGGGAGTGGAAACACCATATATTTT.

The chain uses TRBV7-2 and TRBJ1-2; D ambiguous. CDR3 length equals 14 residues. V dropped 3 bases and J dropped 4 bases, with 12 bases sitting between them. Germline CDR1 is SGHTA and CDR2 is FQGNSA. The CDR3 loop is CASSLAPAGYGYTF. The CDR3 DNA sequence: TGTGCCAGCAGCTTGGCCCCTGCAGGCTATGGCTACACCTTC.

This clone was counted a single time. CDR3 residues: CAAGDTQYF. CDR3 in DNA: TGTGCCGCCGGAGATACGCAGTATTTT. V gene TRBV27 combines with J gene TRBJ2-3, with D unresolved. V dropped 11 bases and J dropped 5 bases, with 5 bases sitting between them. The length of the CDR3 is 9 residues. Germline CDR1 MNHEY, CDR2 SMNVEV (reference sequence).

V gene TRBV7-8 combines with J gene TRBJ2-3, with 7 bases fitting TRBD2. Losses at the gene ends were 5 bases for V and 2 bases for J; bases not matched to a gene: 10. The germline gives CDR1 SGHVS, CDR2 FQNEAQ. The CDR3 consists of 16 residues. CDR3 sequence: CASSHPLADPTDTQYF. In DNA, the CDR3 is TGTGCCAGCAGCCATCCGCTAGCGGACCCCACAGATACGCAGTATTTT. Complete variable domain (other parts from reference TRBV7-8 and TRBJ2-3): GAGVSQSPRYKVAKRGQDVALRCDPISGHVSLFWYQQALGQGPEFLTYFQNEAQLDKSGLPSDRFFAERPEGSVSTLKIQRTQQEDSAVYLCASSHPLADPTDTQYFGPGTRLTVL.

The chain couples TRBV19 to TRBJ2-5, with 10 bases matching TRBD1. The end of the DNA fits TRBJ2-7 better, so the J call may be wrong. The V gene's germline CDR1 is LNHDA and CDR2 SQIVND (reference sequence). The CDR3 is 14 residues long. CDR3 loop: CASRRDRGSYEQYF. The CDR3 DNA reads as TGTGCCAGTAGGAGGGACAGGGGCTCCTACGAGCAGTACTTC.

This chain connects TRBV27 to TRBJ1-1; weak D call: TRBD1 (6 bases). Germline CDR1 reads MNHEY; CDR2 reads SMNVEV (reference sequence). The CDR3 runs 15 residues. Trimming cost V 2 bases and J 1 base, with 11 bases left between them. Here the CDR3 DNA reads TGTGCCAGCAGTTTAATCGACAGGCGGAACACTGAAGCTTTCTTT. Amino acids: CASSLIDRRNTEAFF.

The chain uses TRBV9 and TRBJ2-2; 8 bases agree with TRBD2. The V gene end was trimmed by 3 bases and the J gene end by 4 bases; junction bases not matched to a gene: 11. Germline-derived CDR1 and CDR2 are SGDLS and YYNGEE. The CDR3 covers 17 residues. CDR3 DNA sequence: TGTGCCAGCAGCGATCCCCGGACTAGCTCGTCCACCGGGGAGCTGTTTTTT. The encoded protein is CASSDPRTSSSTGELFF.

CDR3 sequence: CAWSRTGGLAGNEQYF. CDR3 sequence (DNA): TGTGCCTGGAGCCGGACAGGGGGCCTAGCGGGAAACGAGCAGTACTTC. V is TRBV30 and J is TRBJ2-7, with TRBD1 identical over 11 bases. The V gene end was trimmed by 3 bases and the J gene end by 5 bases; junction bases not matched to a gene: 12. Germline-derived CDR1 and CDR2 are GTSNPN and SVGIG (reference sequence). The CDR3 totals 16 residues.

This rearrangement joins TRBV5-1 to TRBJ2-1, with 10 nucleotides matching TRBD2. This CDR3 region has 15 residues. Germline CDR1 is SGHRS and CDR2 is YFSETQ. Trimming removed 9 bases from V and 7 bases from J; junction bases left unmatched: 13. DNA for the CDR3: TGCGCCACCCGACCCGGACTAGCGGTTTTGAATGAGCAGTTCTTC. Translating gives CATRPGLAVLNEQFF.

This clone was detected only a few times. The chain links TRBV7-8 to TRBJ1-1, with D maybe TRBD1 (6 bases). The CDR3 length is 14 residues. From germline, CDR1 is SGHVS and CDR2 FQNEAQ. V dropped 2 bases and J dropped 1 base, with 8 bases sitting between them. This CDR3 is CASSLIQGNTEAFF. The DNA for the CDR3 is TGTGCCAGCAGCTTAATACAGGGGAACACTGAAGCTTTCTTT.

The V and J genes are TRBV9 and TRBJ2-3; D possibly corresponds to TRBD2 (5 bases). CDR1 is SGDLS and CDR2 is YYNGEE in the germline V gene. The ends were cut back, 5 bases at V and 10 bases at J, with 11 bases in the middle. The CDR3 has 11 residues. CDR3 DNA: TGTGCCAGCAGAGGAGAGGGAGCGCAGTATTTT. Translation gives CASRGEGAQYF.

The CDR3 DNA is TGTGCCAGCAGCTCCCGGACAGGCCTGACGAACACTGAAGCTTTCTTT. Its protein product is CASSSRTGLTNTEAFF. The genes are TRBV4-2 and TRBJ1-1, with TRBD1 identical over 7 bases. With V trimmed by 5 bases and J by 1 base, 10 bases remained unmatched. Germline values: CDR1 LGHNA, CDR2 YNFKEQ. This CDR3 region has 16 residues.

In this sample, this clone turned up once. The chain has TRBV2 and TRBJ2-7, with 14 bases identical to TRBD2. The CDR3 is 15 amino acids. Per germline, CDR1 SNHLY and CDR2 FYNNEI. Trimming at V came to 4 bases and at J to 3 bases, leaving 2 bases not matched to a gene. The CDR3 loop is CASSGGLAGVYEQYF. In DNA form, the CDR3 reads TGTGCCAGCAGTGGGGGACTAGCGGGGGTCTACGAGCAGTACTTC. Using reference TRBV2 and TRBJ2-7 for the parts outside the CDR3, the full variable domain is EPEVTQTPSHQVTQMGQEVILRCVPISNHLYFYWYRQILGQKVEFLVSFYNNEISEKSEIFDDQFSVERPDGSNFTLKIRSTKLEDSAMYFCASSGGLAGVYEQYFGPGTRLTVT.

As regards this clone: Other DNA sequences in this specimen translate into the identical CDR3. The chain has TRBV19 and TRBJ1-2, with 10 bases fitting TRBD1. CDR3 size: 14 residues. V shed 4 bases and J 4 bases; nucleotides not matched to a gene: 3. Germline lookup yields CDR1 LNHDA and CDR2 SQIVND (reference sequence). The chain's CDR3 is CASSRQGAGYGYTF. The CDR3 DNA is TGTGCCAGTAGTAGACAGGGGGCTGGCTATGGCTACACCTTC.

Here the CDR3 DNA reads TGTGCCAGCAGTGATGGGCAGGGTCCTAATCAGCCCCAGCATTTT. Protein sequence: CASSDGQGPNQPQHF. J is TRBJ1-5 and V is TRBV2; possible D gene TRBD1, 5 bases. The CDR3 is 15 residues long. V gave up 3 bases and J gave up 4 bases, with 13 bases separating them. CDR1 is SNHLY, CDR2 FYNNEI, per germline.

The J gene is TRBJ1-4, the V gene TRBV18, with D unresolved. Germline-derived CDR1 and CDR2 are KGHSH and LQKENI. The CDR3 has 15 amino acids. V was clipped by 2 bases and J by 1 base, with 8 bases between them. For the CDR3, the DNA is TGTGCCAGCTCACCATCAGCGGGAACTAATGAAAAACTGTTTTTT. Protein sequence: CASSPSAGTNEKLFF.

The rearrangement uses TRBV11-3 and TRBJ2-3; TRBD2 agrees at 16 bases. J lost 4 bases, V lost 4 bases, and 2 bases had no gene match. Germline CDR1 is SGHNT and CDR2 is YENEEA. This CDR3 is built from 16 residues. As DNA, the CDR3 is TGTGCCAGCAGCTCTGGGACTAGCGGGGGGGCAGATACGCAGTATTTT. Protein product: CASSSGTSGGADTQYF.

The V gene is TRBV27, the J gene TRBJ2-7; TRBD1 might be the D (6 bases). V shed 4 bases and J shed 6 bases, with 16 bases lying between them. Germline values: CDR1 MNHEY, CDR2 SMNVEV (reference sequence). CDR3 length equals 14 residues. The CDR3 is CASSSLYRAAEQYF. CDR3 DNA: TGTGCCAGCAGTTCTCTCTACAGGGCTGCCGAGCAGTACTTC.

The V call is TRBV7-8, the J call TRBJ2-2, with no clear D. The germline V and J ends were trimmed by 6 bases and 2 bases, with 13 bases remaining between them. There are 15 residues in the CDR3. Per germline, CDR1 SGHVS and CDR2 FQNEAQ. Here the CDR3 DNA reads TGTGCCAGCAGTCCCACCGCGGTTAACACCGGGGAGCTGTTTTTT. Encoded protein: CASSPTAVNTGELFF.

This sequence joins TRBV30 and TRBJ1-6; D might be TRBD1 (5 bases). Trimming stripped 6 bases from V and 9 bases from J, with 15 bases between. The CDR3 has 13 amino acids. Per germline, CDR1 GTSNPN and CDR2 SVGIG (reference sequence). CDR3 region: CACTQGTTSPLHF. The CDR3 nucleotides read TGTGCCTGCACGCAGGGTACCACTTCACCCCTCCACTTT.

The chain is built from TRBV10-3 and TRBJ1-5; 9 bases line up with TRBD1. The CDR3 sequence is 24 residues long. V lost 8 bases and J lost 0; bases outside the gene matches: 32. Germline loops: CDR1 ENHRY, CDR2 SYGVKD. The CDR3 spells CAIPPHFERGQGSLGGYSNQPQHF. The CDR3, as DNA: TGTGCCATCCCCCCGCACTTTGAGAGGGGACAGGGTTCTTTAGGGGGCTATAGCAATCAGCCCCAGCATTTT.